This T cell receptor (beta chain) comes out of a study of blood T cell repertoires in COVID-19. This CDR3 has 16 amino acids. Germline CDR1 is MNHEY and CDR2 is SVGAGI. The ends lost 4 bases at V and 4 bases at J; junction bases unmatched: 8. Libraries were prepared by immunoSEQ multiplex PCR; TCRdb keeps only in-frame clonotypes and omits some of them. Among over 10,000 clones listed, 75% to 90% were seen once. The receptor was isolated from a man of 80 years or more with acute or convalescent COVID-19. The rearrangement uses TRBV6-5 and TRBJ2-1, with 9 bases fitting TRBD2. The specimen was peripheral blood. The DNA of the CDR3 is TGTGCCAGCAGTTCAGCGGGAGGTTCCTTTTACAATGAGCAGTTCTTC. Amino acid sequence: CASSSAGGSFYNEQFF.